What follows describes a single T cell receptor beta chain. What it recognizes is unknown. The CDR3 extends over 15 amino acids. With V trimmed by 4 bases and J by 3 bases, 5 bases remained unmatched. CDR1 KGHDR and CDR2 SFDVKD come from the germline V gene. This specimen comes from a study of post-analysis software for immune sequencing data. Findings and caveats of the study: Compared with controls, patients had more of about 5 TRBV segments, including TRBV5-6, TRBV5-1 and TRBV20-1.

The library was made from cDNA and included unique molecular identifiers. TCRdb analysed the PCR reads with MiXCR anew, one entry per CDR3 protein. The sample holds fewer than 600,000 distinct CDR3 sequences; around 40% are singletons and the top ten take roughly 12%. Input material: blood. This TCR was recovered from a girl aged 5-17 years with multiple sclerosis. V and J are TRBV24-1 and TRBJ2-7; TRBD1 matches at 10 bases. CDR3 in amino acids: CATSDPGTGVYEQYF. Here the CDR3 DNA reads TGTGCCACCAGTGACCCCGGGACAGGGGTCTACGAGCAGTACTTC.